The present entry profiles one T cell receptor beta chain with its context. Its antigen is currently unknown. The V end was cut by 5 bases, the J end by 8 bases, with 16 bases between. CDR3 length: 14 amino acids. The germline V gene has CDR1 LNHDA and CDR2 SQIVND (reference sequence). TCRdb's copy holds only in-frame clones and misses some; the assay was immunoSEQ multiplex PCR. This table has around 30,000 clones, about four fifths appearing once. The data stem from a study of PD-1 blockade in classical Hodgkin lymphoma. Time point denoted: cycle 4 day 1 (C4D1), after about 6 weeks of nivolumab. With no exception, relapse followed autologous stem cell transplantation in all patients, and brentuximab vedotin exposure varied. Study-level results: Baseline diversity resembling that of newly diagnosed patients was seen in complete responders.

The source material was peripheral blood mononuclear cells (PBMCs), sampled before the fourth cycle of nivolumab. The chain joins TRBV19 to TRBJ2-1; no definite D call. The clonotype originates from a human donor with classical Hodgkin lymphoma. The CDR3 loop reads CASSPDPNGYEQFF. DNA for the CDR3: TGTGCCAGTAGTCCGGACCCCAATGGCTATGAGCAGTTCTTC. Using reference TRBV19 and TRBJ2-1 for the parts outside the CDR3, the full variable domain is DGGITQSPKYLFRKEGQNVTLSCEQNLNHDAMYWYRQDPGQGLRLIYYSQIVNDFQKGDIAEGYSVSREKKESFPLTVTSAQKNPTAFYLCASSPDPNGYEQFFGPGTRLTVL.